This T cell receptor beta chain originates from a study of post-analysis software for immune sequencing data. Study overall: Recorded subtypes: relapsing-remitting, secondary progressive, progressive-relapsing; some patients unannotated. The study, taken as a whole, reports: Comparison of patients with controls showed five or six TRBV segments more frequent in patients, TRBV5-6, TRBV5-1 and TRBV20-1 among them. Samples from one preparation batch, clustered by F measure, grouped strongly together. Multiple sclerosis patients had significantly lower normalized Chao1 diversity than controls.

The authors incorporated unique molecular identifiers into the TCR beta cDNA libraries. There were about 0.85 to 10 million T cells, and roughly 0.5 million cDNA molecules came from them. TCRdb passed the PCR reads through MiXCR, listing each CDR3 protein once. The sample yields hundreds of thousands of distinct CDR3 sequences, roughly 38% seen once. To note about this clonotype: Antigen unknown.

This CDR3 comprises 15 residues. Trimming took off 1 base at V and 4 bases at J, with 12 bases between the two ends. Germline CDR1 reads SGHRS; CDR2 reads YFSETQ. The rearrangement links TRBV5-1 to TRBJ2-1; D is unresolved. The sequence was obtained from a girl aged 2-10 years with multiple sclerosis. Material: blood. CDR3 bases: TGCGCCAGCAGCTTGCAGGCTACACAATACAATGAGCAGTTCTTC. This encodes CASSLQATQYNEQFF. Together with reference TRBV5-1 and TRBJ2-1, the CDR3 gives the full variable domain: KAGVTQTPRYLIKTRGQQVTLSCSPISGHRSVSWYQQTPGQGLQFLFEYFSETQRNKGNFPGRFSGRQFSNSRSEMNVSTLELGDSALYLCASSLQATQYNEQFFGPGTRLTVL.